This T cell receptor (beta chain) emerged from a study of blood T cell dynamics during melanoma immunotherapy. Time point meaning: week 3, after first cycle of checkpoint inhibitor. The assay was immunoSEQ multiplex PCR, and TCRdb's table has in-frame clones only and misses some. The repertoire holds a few thousand clones, with roughly 84% as singletons. Germline-derived CDR1 and CDR2 are SNHLY and FYNNEI. Trimming left V 3 bases short and J 4 bases short, with 13 bases between. This CDR3 spans 15 amino acids. The TCR sequence derives from a human donor with melanoma. Some clones in this sample may be carry-over from other donors' samples. The sequencing used blood, collected from a patient treated with checkpoint blockade. This rearrangement joins TRBV2 to TRBJ1-5; no clear D. The CDR3, as DNA: TGTGCCAGCAGTGAGGAGGGCCAGTTAAATCAGCCCCAGCATTTT. Protein product: CASSEEGQLNQPQHF.